This TCR beta chain was identified in a study of cytomegalovirus exposure and HLA in healthy donors. Overall study context: Unique TCR beta sequences numbering approximately 100 million came from roughly 180 million T cells in an earlier analysis. Among the approximately 410 genotyped donors, 81% were placed in the Caucasian-associated ancestry cluster.

Study-wide results and limits: It was taken for granted in presence/absence analyses that sequencing depth across donors was roughly uniform. The likely origin of a cluster of highly shared sequence variants was a sequencing artifact.

Primers included in the PCR were 60 Vbeta and 13 Jbeta primers. TCRdb's copy holds only in-frame clones and misses some; the assay was immunoSEQ multiplex PCR. The sample yields about 140,000 clones, 80% seen once. About this clone: The antigen is not known.

CDR3 length equals 15 residues. CDR1 MNHEY and CDR2 SMNVEV come from the germline V gene (reference sequence). With 5 bases clipped from V and 6 bases from J, the junction kept 9 bases outside the gene matches. The chain combines TRBV27 with TRBJ1-4; 7 nucleotides match TRBD1. Sequenced: PBMCs. This TCR derives from a man aged 35 to 55 in good health and CMV-seropositive. CDR3 nucleotide sequence: TGTGCCAGCAGTCCACTAGGGGGCGATGATGAAAAACTGTTTTTT. Encoded protein: CASSPLGGDDEKLFF.